This is a list of T cell receptor beta chains from one sample in a study of OX40 agonist ivuxolimab in advanced cancers. TCRdb keeps only in-frame clones here, not all; method: immunoSEQ multiplex PCR. Among almost 85,000 clones listed, roughly 94% were seen once. Sequenced material: CD4+ or CD8+ T cells sorted from blood, taken in a trial of the OX40 agonist ivuxolimab. The receptors stem from an adult with an advanced solid tumor such as melanoma, head and neck, liver or kidney cancer. The CDR3 runs from the conserved cysteine through the conserved F or W.

length: 14; V: TRBV27; J: TRBJ2-5; CDR3: CASSLTLAGETQYF
length: 13; V: TRBV27; J: TRBJ2-1; CDR3: CASSFLGGGEQFF
length: 16; V: TRBV2; J: TRBJ1-2; CDR3: CASSLSLGLRYYGYTF
length: 12; V: TRBV5-6; J: TRBJ2-7; CDR3: CASSLGGIEQYF
length: 18; V: TRBV11-2; J: TRBJ2-1; CDR3: CASSLVLLDTKIYNEQFF
length: 15; V: TRBV5-8; J: TRBJ1-6; CDR3: CASSNPGGYNSPLHF
length: 15; V: TRBV7-3; J: TRBJ2-1; CDR3: CASSLIPSGGNEQFF
length: 14; V: TRBV7-9; J: TRBJ2-2; CDR3: CASSPGGNTGELFF
length: 13; V: TRBV9; J: TRBJ2-7; CDR3: CASSGNRGHEQYF
length: 15; V: TRBV6-1; J: TRBJ1-5; CDR3: CATSGTEYSNQPQHF
length: 15; V: TRBV5-6; J: TRBJ2-3; CDR3: CASRWGTGRADTQYF
length: 13; V: TRBV11-2; J: TRBJ2-7; CDR3: CASSPGTDYEQYF
length: 12; V: TRBV13; J: TRBJ2-7; CDR3: CASSLISEEQYF
length: 16; V: TRBV2; J: TRBJ2-7; CDR3: CASSESTGHPIYEQYF
length: 15; V: TRBV7-3; J: TRBJ2-3; CDR3: CASRGLAGGEDTQYF
length: 16; V: TRBV18; J: TRBJ2-5; CDR3: CASSPSETKNQETQYF
length: 12; V: TRBV27; J: TRBJ2-1; CDR3: CTGWERDNEQFF